This entry is about one TCR beta chain. The target antigen is unknown. The missing conserved phenylalanine or tryptophan at the end of this CDR3 makes a read error likely. It is unclear where the CDR3 begins or ends on the DNA, so no DNA is shown, and the CDR3 is as TCRdb lists it. This record belongs to a study of breast tumors, draining lymph nodes, adjacent tissues. One entry per CDR3 protein, called by TCRdb with MiXCR from the multiplex PCR reads. The sample yields some 15,000 distinct CDR3 sequences, 52% seen once. Study results and limitations: Data fit most tumor T cells coming from lymph node, expanding in tumor. Tumor and nontumor repertoires were significantly more similar in luminal-like than in basal-like breast cancer. Data only fit, rather than demonstrated, lymph node origin of most tumor T cells. Tumor repertoires ranked between lymph nodes and nontumor tissue in diversity, with V and J gene preferences.

The CDR3 sequence runs 13 residues, both termini included. The germline V gene has CDR1 SEHNR and CDR2 FQNEAQ (reference sequence). The sequencing sample was made of tumor-adjacent breast tissue. This clonotype was obtained from a female donor with breast cancer. Some clones in this sample may be carry-over from other donors' samples. V and J are TRBV7-9 and TRBJ2-5; TRBD1 reflects the table's D call only, with no check against the DNA. CDR3 sequence: CASSLSQGQTPQY.